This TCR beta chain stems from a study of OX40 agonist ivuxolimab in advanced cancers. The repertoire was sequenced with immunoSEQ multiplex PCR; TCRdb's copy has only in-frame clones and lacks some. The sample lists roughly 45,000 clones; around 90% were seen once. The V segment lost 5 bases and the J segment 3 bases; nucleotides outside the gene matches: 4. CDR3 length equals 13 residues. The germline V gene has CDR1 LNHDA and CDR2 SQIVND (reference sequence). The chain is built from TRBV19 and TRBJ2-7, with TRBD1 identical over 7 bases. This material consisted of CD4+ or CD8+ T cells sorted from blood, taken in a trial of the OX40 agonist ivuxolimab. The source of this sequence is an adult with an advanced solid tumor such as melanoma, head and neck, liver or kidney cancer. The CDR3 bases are TGTGCCAGTAGTCCCGGACAGGACTACGAGCAGTACTTC. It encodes CASSPGQDYEQYF.